This is a list of T cell receptor beta chains from one sample in a study of blood T cell repertoires in COVID-19. Libraries were prepared by immunoSEQ multiplex PCR; TCRdb keeps only in-frame clonotypes and omits some of them. In the table there are fewer than 70,000 clones, more than 60% of which are singletons. The sample was peripheral blood. The source is a human donor in a cohort sampled during active COVID-19. Both conserved end residues are part of each CDR3. D genes are given only for firm matches. Some rows have no size entry. The others give once, few or many, or a class for an expanded clone.

D gene	V gene	J gene	clone size	CDR3 DNA	CDR3 protein
TRBD1	TRBV19	TRBJ2-7	NA	TGTGCCAGTAGTGAGTGGGACAGAACCTACGAGCAGTACTTC	CASSEWDRTYEQYF
NA	TRBV10-3	TRBJ1-2	few	TGTGCCATCAGTGACGACAGAGACTATGGCTACACCTTC	CAISDDRDYGYTF
TRBD1	TRBV7-9	TRBJ1-2	NA	TGTGCCAGCAGCTACGGACAGGTTGGCTATGGCTACACCTTC	CASSYGQVGYGYTF
TRBD2	TRBV28	TRBJ2-1	NA	TGTGCCGTAGCGGGAGGGCCGGTTTGGGGGCAGTTCTTC	CAVAGGPVWGQFF
TRBD1	TRBV5-6	TRBJ2-7	NA	TGTGCCAGCCGGACCAGGACAGGGTACGAGCAGTACTTC	CASRTRTGYEQYF
TRBD2	TRBV6-2/TRBV6-3	TRBJ2-7	NA	TGTGCCAGCAGTTTACTCCCGGGACTAGCGGGCTACGAGCAGTACTTC	CASSLLPGLAGYEQYF
NA	TRBV19	TRBJ1-5	NA	TGTGCCAGTAGTATGAGGCCCTTTTATAGCAATCAGCCCCAGCATTTT	CASSMRPFYSNQPQHF
NA	TRBV6-2/TRBV6-3	TRBJ2-7	NA	TGTGCCAGCAGTGGGGCGGGGAGCTCCTACGAGCAGTACTTC	CASSGAGSSYEQYF
NA	TRBV12-3/TRBV12-4	TRBJ1-4	few	TGTGCCAGCAGTCAAAATGAAAAACTGTTTTTT	CASSQNEKLFF
TRBD1	TRBV4-1	TRBJ2-6	NA	TGCGCCAGCAGCCCGGGACAGGGTCCACGCTCTGGGGCCAACGTCCTGACTTTC	CASSPGQGPRSGANVLTF
NA	TRBV7-8	TRBJ1-4	NA	TGTGCCAGCAGCTTAACAGTTCCAACTTCAACTAATGAAAAACTGTTTTTT	CASSLTVPTSTNEKLFF
TRBD1	TRBV5-6	TRBJ1-3	few	TGTGCCAGCAGCTGGACAGGGATTGGAAACACCATATATTTT	CASSWTGIGNTIYF
NA	TRBV21-1	TRBJ2-7	NA	TGTGCCAGCAGCAAAGCAGGGTTAAGCCGGGACTACACCTCCTACGAGCAGTACTTC	CASSKAGLSRDYTSYEQYF
NA	TRBV4-1	TRBJ2-2	NA	TGCGCCAGCAGCCAACCCCAGGGGTGGAACACCGGGGAGCTGTTTTTT	CASSQPQGWNTGELFF
TRBD2	TRBV27	TRBJ2-7	NA	TGTGCCAGCAGAGGGACTAGCGAGGCCTACGAGCAGTACTTC	CASRGTSEAYEQYF
NA	TRBV2	TRBJ1-1	few	TGTGCCAGCAGTGAAGCGCTAAAAGGACTAGAAGCTTTCTTT	CASSEALKGLEAFF
NA	TRBV7-8	TRBJ2-7	NA	TGTGCCAGCAGCCTAGCGACCCCCCCGGGCTACGAGCAGTACTTC	CASSLATPPGYEQYF
NA	TRBV4-1	TRBJ2-1	NA	TGCGCCAGCAGCCACCCCCTCGGGATCTCCTACAATGAGCAGTTCTTC	CASSHPLGISYNEQFF
TRBD2	TRBV9	TRBJ2-5	NA	TGTGCCAGCAGCTACCTAGCGGGGACACAAGAGACCCAGTACTTC	CASSYLAGTQETQYF
NA	TRBV4-1	TRBJ2-7	NA	TGCGCCAGCAGCCACCAGGGAAACTCCTACGAGCAGTACTTC	CASSHQGNSYEQYF
NA	TRBV4-3	TRBJ2-3	NA	TGCGCCAGCAGCCAAGGATCCTCGGCGGAGATATTCACAGATACGCAGTATTTT	CASSQGSSAEIFTDTQYF
TRBD2	TRBV6-6	TRBJ2-7	NA	TGTGCCAGCAGATTACAAACTAGCGGCTCCTACGAGCAGTACTTC	CASRLQTSGSYEQYF
TRBD1	TRBV11-2	TRBJ2-7	NA	TGTGCCAGCAGCTTAGCTTCCAGGGGGTACGAGCAGTACTTC	CASSLASRGYEQYF
TRBD1	TRBV9	TRBJ1-1	few	TGTGCCAGCAGCGTGACAGGGTCGGGTGAAGCTTTCTTT	CASSVTGSGEAFF
NA	TRBV19	TRBJ1-5	NA	TGTGCCAGTAGTATATCTGCCAGAATTATGAATCAGCCCCAGCATTTT	CASSISARIMNQPQHF
NA	TRBV10-1	TRBJ2-7	NA	TGCGCCAGCAGTGAGAGTACAGGGTATTACGAGCAGTACTTC	CASSESTGYYEQYF
NA	TRBV30	TRBJ1-5	NA	TGTGCCTGGAATGCAGGGGGCAATCAGCCCCAGCATTTT	CAWNAGGNQPQHF
NA	TRBV11-3	TRBJ2-7	NA	TGTGCCAGCAGCTTAAACCAGGGTCCCTACGAGCAGTACTTC	CASSLNQGPYEQYF
NA	TRBV5-1	TRBJ2-3	once	TGCGCCAGCAGCTTGGTCGGGGTGGATACGCAGTATTTT	CASSLVGVDTQYF
TRBD1	TRBV27	TRBJ1-1	NA	TGTGCCAGCAGTTTAGTAGGGACAGGGAACACTGAAGCTTTCTTT	CASSLVGTGNTEAFF
TRBD2	TRBV4-1	TRBJ2-7	NA	TGCGCCAGCAGCCGGGACTATGTTAACGAGCAGTACTTC	CASSRDYVNEQYF
NA	TRBV5-3	TRBJ1-5	NA	TGTGCCAGAAGCTTGTCTGTCAGGGGCAATCAGCCCCAGCATTTT	CARSLSVRGNQPQHF
TRBD1	TRBV27	TRBJ1-5	NA	TGTGCCAGCACCCCAGGGGGGCCCGAGCAGCCCCAGCATTTT	CASTPGGPEQPQHF
NA	TRBV5-1	TRBJ1-2	NA	TGCGCCAGCAGCGGGGCACAGGGTAACTATGGCTACACCTTC	CASSGAQGNYGYTF
TRBD1	TRBV25-1	TRBJ2-6	NA	TGTGCCAGCAGTGCCCGACAGGGGGCGAGCTCTGGGGCCAACGTCCTGACTTTC	CASSARQGASSGANVLTF
NA	TRBV11-2	TRBJ1-5	NA	TGTGCCAGCAGCTTAGTAATCCTTATACTTGGGGGGAATCAGCCCCAGCATTTT	CASSLVILILGGNQPQHF
TRBD2	TRBV5-1	TRBJ2-1	NA	TGCGCCAGCAGCTTGACTAGCGGGGGGGCTGGTGAGCAGTTCTTC	CASSLTSGGAGEQFF
NA	TRBV19	TRBJ1-1	NA	TGTGCCAGTAGTAGGAGTGGGAGAAGGATGAACACTGAAGCTTTCTTT	CASSRSGRRMNTEAFF
NA	TRBV5-6	TRBJ2-7	NA	TGTGCCAGCAGCTCAAAGACTAAAACAGAGAGCTACGAGCAGTACTTC	CASSSKTKTESYEQYF
NA	TRBV28	TRBJ1-3	NA	TGTGCCAGCAGTTTCCCTCCAGGGGCGAAAGGAAACACCATATATTTT	CASSFPPGAKGNTIYF
NA	TRBV27	TRBJ2-6	many	TGTGCCAGCAGTTTATGGGGCCCCTCTGGGGCCAACGTCCTGACTTTC	CASSLWGPSGANVLTF
NA	TRBV4-3	TRBJ2-5	NA	TGCGCCAGCAGCCAGAATAGAGCTAGGACCCAGTACTTC	CASSQNRARTQYF
NA	TRBV28	TRBJ2-7	NA	TGTGCCAGCAGTCCGCCGCGGACTTACTCTTACGAGCAGTACTTC	CASSPPRTYSYEQYF
NA	TRBV13	TRBJ2-1	NA	TGTGCCAGCAGCCAAGGGGCCCCCACGTCGTTCTTC	CASSQGAPTSFF
NA	TRBV5-1	TRBJ2-5	NA	TGCGCCAGCAGCCGGGGTCGTGCGGAGACCCAGTACTTC	CASSRGRAETQYF
NA	TRBV2	TRBJ1-6	NA	TGTGCCAGCCTGTCCCTCCCCGGTTTAACCCTCCACTTT	CASLSLPGLTLHF
TRBD2	TRBV5-1	TRBJ2-3	NA	TGCGCCAGCAGCTTGGTAGCGGGGGGCGGGAGCACAGATACGCAGTATTTT	CASSLVAGGGSTDTQYF
TRBD2	TRBV19	TRBJ2-7	NA	TGTGCCACGAAGGGCGGAGCGGGGGGCGTTCGAGGCGAGCAGTACTTC	CATKGGAGGVRGEQYF
NA	TRBV19	TRBJ2-7	few	TGTGCCAGTAGCCATAGGGCGCAGGGGAGCTCCTACGAGCAGTACTTC	CASSHRAQGSSYEQYF
NA	TRBV12-3/TRBV12-4	TRBJ1-1	NA	TGTGCCAGCAGTAAGATGAGAGGTGAAGCTTTCTTT	CASSKMRGEAFF
TRBD1	TRBV5-8	TRBJ2-2	NA	TGTGCCAGCAGCTTGGGTATGGCAGGGGGCATATCCGGGGAGCTGTTTTTT	CASSLGMAGGISGELFF
NA	TRBV7-9	TRBJ1-1	NA	TGTGCCAGCAGCTTATTCGCAGGGCTAGGGACTGAAGCTTTCTTT	CASSLFAGLGTEAFF
NA	TRBV30	TRBJ2-7	NA	TGTGCCTGGGGTCTCGGGTCCTACGAGCAGTACTTC	CAWGLGSYEQYF
TRBD1	TRBV25-1	TRBJ1-2	NA	TGTGCCAGCAGTGGCCTCAAAGAGGGACAGGGGGCCTATGGCTACACCTTC	CASSGLKEGQGAYGYTF
NA	TRBV7-9	TRBJ1-2	NA	TGTGCCAGCAGCCCACACATCGGGGAGTTCTATGGCTACACCTTC	CASSPHIGEFYGYTF
TRBD1	TRBV7-4	TRBJ1-5	NA	TGTGCCAGCAGCCCACGCGGGACAGGGGGTGACAATCAGCCCCAGCATTTT	CASSPRGTGGDNQPQHF
TRBD1	TRBV29-1	TRBJ2-7	few	TGCAGCTTCCGGACAGGGGAGGCCTACGAGCAGTACTTC	CSFRTGEAYEQYF
TRBD2	TRBV18	TRBJ2-7	NA	TGTGCCAGCTCACCACCCGGACTAGCGGGGGGCTACGAGCAGTACTTC	CASSPPGLAGGYEQYF
TRBD2	TRBV7-8	TRBJ2-7	once	TGTGCCAGCAGCTTAGTCGGCGGGGGGGCCCCCGAGCAGTACTTC	CASSLVGGGAPEQYF
TRBD2	TRBV27	TRBJ2-7	NA	TGTGCCAGCAGTTCACGACTAGCGGGGGCCTACGAGCAGTACTTC	CASSSRLAGAYEQYF